This passage covers 10 T cell receptor beta chains from one sample sequenced in a study of early T cells in non-severe SARS-CoV-2 infection (dated by TCRdb to the early 2020s). To prepare the library, 5' RACE was applied. The reads were generated on a NextSeq 500. TCRdb reprocessing: public reads trimmed at Q25 with fastp, clones called with MiXCR, in-frame beta chains kept. Merged by CDR3 protein, the rows form single entries marked with the most common genes and DNA. A total of fewer than 70,000 distinct CDR3 sequences appear in this sample, 3.5% to 6% of them only once. The top ten hold 3.5% to 4% of the sample. Sequenced material: whole blood, taken at baseline. The origin of the receptors is an adult who was a healthcare worker with PCR-confirmed SARS-CoV-2 infection or an uninfected control (not recorded which). The donor label of this sample is uncertain.

Ten or more counts support this clonotype. V gene TRBV2 combines with J gene TRBJ1-5, with a possible D match to TRBD1 (5 bases). The CDR3 covers 14 residues. From germline, CDR1 is SNHLY and CDR2 FYNNEI. V was clipped by 4 bases and J by 3 bases, with 10 bases between them. The CDR3 loop is CASSATGINQPQHF. The CDR3 DNA sequence: TGTGCCAGCAGTGCCACAGGCATCAATCAGCCCCAGCATTTT. Looking up the rest from reference TRBV2 and TRBJ1-5 gives the full variable domain: EPEVTQTPSHQVTQMGQEVILRCVPISNHLYFYWYRQILGQKVEFLVSFYNNEISEKSEIFDDQFSVERPDGSNFTLKIRSTKLEDSAMYFCASSATGINQPQHFGDGTRLSIL.

This clonotype was counted many times. The gene calls are TRBV7-9 and TRBJ2-7; D may be TRBD2 (5 bases). The CDR3 contains 13 residues. Deletions cut 4 bases from V and 5 bases from J, with 12 bases between. CDR1 is SEHNR, CDR2 FQNEAQ, per germline (reference sequence). The CDR3 loop reads CASSSQLVHEQYF. The CDR3, as DNA: TGTGCCAGCAGCTCCCAACTAGTGCACGAGCAGTACTTC.

This clonotype came up many times. V and J are TRBV20-1 and TRBJ2-7; TRBD1 might be the D (5 bases). Looked up from germline, CDR1 is DFQATT and CDR2 is SNEGSKA (reference sequence). The V gene lost 6 bases and the J gene lost 2 bases, with 11 bases spanning the gap. This CDR3 has 12 amino acids. The CDR3 reads CSANDRAYEQYF. CDR3 DNA: TGCAGTGCAAACGACAGAGCCTACGAGCAGTACTTC.

The chain has TRBV28 and TRBJ2-3; D is tentatively TRBD1 or TRBD2 (6 bases each). Germline CDR1 MDHEN, CDR2 SYDVKM. Trimming pared 2 bases from V and 6 bases from J, leaving 21 bases between. This CDR3 spans 17 amino acids. The CDR3, as DNA: TGTGCCAGCAGTTTAGTAGTGCGGGACATCGAAGTGGATACGCAGTATTTT. It codes for CASSLVVRDIEVDTQYF.

This clonotype was seen a handful of times. The CDR3: CATSDQDSYEQYF. The CDR3 DNA is TGTGCCACCAGTGATCAGGACAGCTACGAGCAGTACTTC. The chain joins TRBV24-1 to TRBJ2-7; D might be TRBD1 (6 bases). The CDR3 has 13 residues. Trimming stripped 3 bases from V and 3 bases from J, with 8 bases between. Germline V gene lookup returns CDR1 KGHDR and CDR2 SFDVKD.

The chain links TRBV5-1 to TRBJ2-5; D perhaps matches TRBD2 (6 bases). CDR1 is SGHRS, CDR2 YFSETQ, per germline. This CDR3 is 14 amino acids long. V was cut by 4 bases and J by 2 bases, with 12 bases left in between. For the CDR3, the DNA is TGCGCCAGCAGCGACGGGACTGTACAAGAGACCCAGTACTTC. Amino acids: CASSDGTVQETQYF.

The rearrangement joins TRBV10-2 to TRBJ2-1; D gene uncertain. This CDR3 has 13 amino acids. The germline V and J ends were trimmed by 3 bases and 7 bases, with 10 bases remaining between them. The germline V gene has CDR1 WSHSY and CDR2 SAAADI. CDR3 DNA sequence: TGCGCCAGCAGTGACCGGCCTTTGAATGAGCAGTTCTTC. Its translation is CASSDRPLNEQFF.

This clonotype has at least ten counts. V usage is TRBV10-2 and J usage is TRBJ2-7; TRBD2 matches at 11 bases. The J segment lost 4 bases and the V segment lost 8 bases, leaving 7 bases of the junction unmatched. The CDR3 has 14 amino acids. Germline values: CDR1 WSHSY, CDR2 SAAADI. This chain's CDR3 is CASSPSGGIYEQYF. Here the CDR3 DNA reads TGCGCCAGCTCCCCTAGCGGGGGGATTTACGAGCAGTACTTC.

This clonotype came up many times. The gene calls are TRBV10-2 and TRBJ2-5; a possible D gene is TRBD2 (6 bases). Trimming took off 2 bases at V and 3 bases at J, with 13 bases between the two ends. This CDR3 has 15 amino acids. Germline CDR1 and CDR2: WSHSY and SAAADI. CDR3 in amino acids: CASSEVEGRKETQYF. As DNA, the CDR3 is TGCGCCAGCAGTGAGGTGGAGGGTAGGAAAGAGACCCAGTACTTC.

This clonotype was seen a few times. The chain carries TRBV6-5 and TRBJ2-7; either TRBD1 or TRBD2 may supply D (5 bases each). The CDR3 contains 16 residues. CDR1 is MNHEY, CDR2 SVGAGI, per germline. V lost 0 bases and J 9 bases, leaving 21 bases between the germline ends. The CDR3 is CASSYSGQGVKSVQYF. CDR3 in DNA: TGTGCCAGCAGTTACTCGGGGCAGGGAGTTAAGAGCGTGCAGTACTTC.